The next 5 T cell receptor beta chains were all read from a single sample in a study of spatial heterogeneity in lung cancer. Antigens for these TCRs are unknown. Study-level findings and limits: The study found that expanded intratumoral alpha and beta TCR counts tracked tumor mutation counts.

TCRdb re-called the 5' RACE reads with MiXCR, one entry per CDR3 protein. The table records under 20,000 distinct CDR3 sequences, 6.2% of them present only once. The time point: sample taken at primary tumor resection. The sample consisted of lung tumor tissue, taken at surgery. All receptors come from a male donor with early-stage non-small cell lung cancer.

This clonotype was seen many times. Little can be read into the size of this beta chain, an off-target read in a library designed for alpha chains. The rearrangement uses TRBV19 and TRBJ2-3, with 7 bases matching TRBD2. Germline V CDR1 and CDR2: LNHDA, SQIVND (reference sequence). The CDR3 runs 14 residues. The V and J ends lost 5 bases and 4 bases, in that order; junction bases with no gene match: 6. The CDR3 reads CASSSRLAADTQYF. CDR3 sequence (DNA): TGTGCCAGTAGTTCCCGACTAGCAGCAGATACGCAGTATTTT.

A remark on this clonotype: For a library built for alpha chains, this beta chain is a stray read; little rests on its size. This sequence joins TRBV20-1 and TRBJ2-1; 16 bases map to TRBD2. CDR1 is DFQATT and CDR2 is SNEGSKA in the germline V gene (reference sequence). This CDR3 contains 17 residues. After removal of 4 bases from V and 9 bases from J, the junction contained 12 bases not matched to a gene. CDR3 amino acids: CSATRPGLAGGRFEQFF. CDR3 nucleotide sequence: TGCAGTGCTACCCGACCGGGACTAGCGGGGGGGCGTTTTGAGCAGTTCTTC.

This clonotype was recorded many times. As an off-target read in a library built for alpha chains, this beta chain has a frequency of little significance. The chain combines TRBV12-3 or TRBV12-4 with TRBJ1-5, with 8 positions matching TRBD1. CDR3 length equals 14 residues. J was trimmed by 5 bases and V by 3 bases; bases with no gene match: 3. The CDR3 DNA reads as TGTGCCAGCAGTTTGGGACAGGCTGATCAGCCCCAGCATTTT. This codes for CASSLGQADQPQHF.

At least ten counts were recorded for this clonotype. This beta chain came through as a stray read in a library set up for alpha chains, and its size says little. This sequence joins TRBV27 and TRBJ1-1; no clear D. V lost 3 bases, J lost 4 bases, and 9 bases lay in between. Germline V lookup: CDR1 MNHEY, CDR2 SMNVEV (reference sequence). This CDR3 is 13 amino acids long. CDR3 sequence: CASSLSGSTEAFF. The CDR3 nucleotides read TGTGCCAGCAGTTTGTCCGGGAGCACTGAAGCTTTCTTT.

This clonotype was observed a few times. In a library made to pick up alpha chains, this beta chain is a stray read with a size that means little. Written as DNA, the CDR3 is TGCAGTGCCAACAGGGCGGGGAGTGAGCAGTTCTTC. Protein sequence: CSANRAGSEQFF. The chain carries TRBV20-1 and TRBJ2-1; D tentatively fits TRBD1 or TRBD2 (6 bases each). The V gene lost 6 bases and the J gene lost 9 bases, with 15 bases spanning the gap. The germline V gene has CDR1 DFQATT and CDR2 SNEGSKA (reference sequence). The CDR3 has 12 amino acids.